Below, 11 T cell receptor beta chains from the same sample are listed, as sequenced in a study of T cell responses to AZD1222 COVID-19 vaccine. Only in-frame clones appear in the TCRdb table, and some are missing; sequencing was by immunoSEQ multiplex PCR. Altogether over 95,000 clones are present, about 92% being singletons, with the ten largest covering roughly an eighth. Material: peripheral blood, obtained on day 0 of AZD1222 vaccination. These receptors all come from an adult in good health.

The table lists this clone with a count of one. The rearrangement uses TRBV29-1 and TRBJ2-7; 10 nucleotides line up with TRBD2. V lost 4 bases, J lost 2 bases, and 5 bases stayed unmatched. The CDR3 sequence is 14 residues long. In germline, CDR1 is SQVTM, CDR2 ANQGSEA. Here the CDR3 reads CSVGLAGVPYEQYF. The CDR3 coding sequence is TGCAGCGTTGGGCTAGCGGGAGTCCCCTACGAGCAGTACTTC.

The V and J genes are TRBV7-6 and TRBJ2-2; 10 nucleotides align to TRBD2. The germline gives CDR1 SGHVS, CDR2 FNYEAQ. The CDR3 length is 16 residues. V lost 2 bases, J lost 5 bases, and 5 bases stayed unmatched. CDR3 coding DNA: TGTGCCAGCAGCTTAACTAGCGGGGTCGGTACCGGGGAGCTGTTTTTT. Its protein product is CASSLTSGVGTGELFF.

The CDR3: CASSAPRTGGAGGPLHF. The CDR3 DNA reads as TGTGCCAGCAGTGCCCCTCGGACAGGGGGCGCCGGGGGACCCCTCCACTTT. The chain uses TRBV6-1 and TRBJ1-6; 11 bases are a match to TRBD1. The length of the CDR3 is 17 residues. The germline gives CDR1 MNHNS, CDR2 SASEGT. V trimming: 4 bases; J trimming: 12 bases; junction bases outside the gene matches: 14.

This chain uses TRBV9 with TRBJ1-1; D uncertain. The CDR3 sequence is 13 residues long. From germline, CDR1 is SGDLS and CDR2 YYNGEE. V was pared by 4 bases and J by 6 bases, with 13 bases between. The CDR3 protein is CASSPSPDSEAFF. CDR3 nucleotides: TGTGCCAGCAGCCCATCGCCGGACTCTGAAGCTTTCTTT.

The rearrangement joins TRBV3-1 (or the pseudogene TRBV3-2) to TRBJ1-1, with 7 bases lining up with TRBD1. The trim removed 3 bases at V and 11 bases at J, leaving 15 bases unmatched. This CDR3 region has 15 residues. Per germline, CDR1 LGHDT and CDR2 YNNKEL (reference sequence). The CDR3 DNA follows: TGTGCCAGCAGCCACTGGGGACCGGGACAGAGTTACGCTTTCTTT. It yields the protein CASSHWGPGQSYAFF.

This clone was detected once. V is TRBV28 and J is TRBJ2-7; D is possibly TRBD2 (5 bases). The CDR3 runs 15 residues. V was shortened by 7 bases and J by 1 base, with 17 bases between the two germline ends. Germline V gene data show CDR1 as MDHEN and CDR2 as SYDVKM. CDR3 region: CASTREGYGSYEQYF. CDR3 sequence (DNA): TGTGCCAGCACCCGCGAGGGATATGGATCCTACGAGCAGTACTTC.

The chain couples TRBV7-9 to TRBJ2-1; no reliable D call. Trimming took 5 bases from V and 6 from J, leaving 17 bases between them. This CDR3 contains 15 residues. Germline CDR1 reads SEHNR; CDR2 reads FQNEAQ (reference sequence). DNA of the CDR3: TGTGCCAGCAGCCCGCCGTGGGCCAGGATCAATGAGCAGTTCTTC. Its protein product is CASSPPWARINEQFF.

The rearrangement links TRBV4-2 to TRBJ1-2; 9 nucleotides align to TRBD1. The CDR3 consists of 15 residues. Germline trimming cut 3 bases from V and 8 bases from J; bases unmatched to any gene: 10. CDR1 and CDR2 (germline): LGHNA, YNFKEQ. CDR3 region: CASSQTGTGNRGYTF. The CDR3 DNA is TGTGCCAGCAGCCAGACCGGGACAGGGAACCGGGGCTACACCTTC.

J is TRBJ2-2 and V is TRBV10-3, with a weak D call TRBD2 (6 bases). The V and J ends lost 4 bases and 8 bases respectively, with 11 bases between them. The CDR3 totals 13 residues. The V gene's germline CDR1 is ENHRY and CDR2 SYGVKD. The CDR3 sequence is CAISAEGLGELFF. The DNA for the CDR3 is TGTGCCATCAGTGCGGAGGGCCTAGGGGAGCTGTTTTTT.

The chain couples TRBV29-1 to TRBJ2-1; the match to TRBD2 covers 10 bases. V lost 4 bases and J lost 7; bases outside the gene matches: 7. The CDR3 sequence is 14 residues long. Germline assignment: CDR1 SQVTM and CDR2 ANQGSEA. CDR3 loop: CSVVLAGVVNEQFF. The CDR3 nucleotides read TGCAGCGTTGTGCTAGCGGGAGTCGTTAATGAGCAGTTCTTC.

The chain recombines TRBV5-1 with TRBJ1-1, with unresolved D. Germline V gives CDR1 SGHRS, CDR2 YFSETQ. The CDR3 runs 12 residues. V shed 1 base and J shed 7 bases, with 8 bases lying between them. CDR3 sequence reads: CASSLTPGEAFF. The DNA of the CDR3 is TGCGCCAGCAGCTTGACACCTGGTGAAGCTTTCTTT.